This TCR beta chain comes out of a study of blood T cell repertoires in COVID-19. Study overall: Samples taken during acute and convalescent COVID-19 were collected in the United States, Italy and Spain. In each case, the material was cDNA or gDNA derived from T cells, B-cell-depleted T cells, or PBMCs.

Source study methods: Nucleated cell counts were estimated from reference gene primer amplification. Repertoires were generated with immunoSEQ multiplex PCR, while TCRdb's copy carries only in-frame clones and drops some. The V and J calls and clone size were taken over from that table, and D and trimming were inferred from the DNA. This repertoire shows 300,000 to 350,000 clones, about 90% found once; its top ten account for around 4.5%. Germline CDR1 GTSNPN, CDR2 SVGIG (reference sequence). The junction had 2 bases not matched to a gene; V was cut back by 4 bases and J by 0 bases. CDR3 length equals 14 residues. The participants were between about 18 and 89 years old and came from fewer than 25 US areas.

This clonotype was obtained from a woman younger than 35 with acute COVID-19. The sample consisted of PBMCs or T cells enriched from blood (not recorded which). The chain couples TRBV30 to TRBJ2-3, with 9 bases fitting TRBD2. Written as DNA, the CDR3 is TGTGCCTGGATTGCGGGAGGGAGCACAGATACGCAGTATTTT. Encoded protein: CAWIAGGSTDTQYF.